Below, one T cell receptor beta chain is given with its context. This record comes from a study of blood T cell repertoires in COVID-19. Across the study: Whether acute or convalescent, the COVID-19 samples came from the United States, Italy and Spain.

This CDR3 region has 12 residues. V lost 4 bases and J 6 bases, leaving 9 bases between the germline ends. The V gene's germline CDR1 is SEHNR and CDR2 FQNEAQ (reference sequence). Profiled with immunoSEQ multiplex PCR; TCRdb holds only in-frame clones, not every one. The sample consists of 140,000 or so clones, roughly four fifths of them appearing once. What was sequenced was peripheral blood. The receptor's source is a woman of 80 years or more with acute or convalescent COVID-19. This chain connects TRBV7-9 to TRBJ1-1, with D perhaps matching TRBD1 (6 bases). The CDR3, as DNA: TGTGCCAGCAGCTGGGGACAATCTGAAGCTTTCTTT. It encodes CASSWGQSEAFF.